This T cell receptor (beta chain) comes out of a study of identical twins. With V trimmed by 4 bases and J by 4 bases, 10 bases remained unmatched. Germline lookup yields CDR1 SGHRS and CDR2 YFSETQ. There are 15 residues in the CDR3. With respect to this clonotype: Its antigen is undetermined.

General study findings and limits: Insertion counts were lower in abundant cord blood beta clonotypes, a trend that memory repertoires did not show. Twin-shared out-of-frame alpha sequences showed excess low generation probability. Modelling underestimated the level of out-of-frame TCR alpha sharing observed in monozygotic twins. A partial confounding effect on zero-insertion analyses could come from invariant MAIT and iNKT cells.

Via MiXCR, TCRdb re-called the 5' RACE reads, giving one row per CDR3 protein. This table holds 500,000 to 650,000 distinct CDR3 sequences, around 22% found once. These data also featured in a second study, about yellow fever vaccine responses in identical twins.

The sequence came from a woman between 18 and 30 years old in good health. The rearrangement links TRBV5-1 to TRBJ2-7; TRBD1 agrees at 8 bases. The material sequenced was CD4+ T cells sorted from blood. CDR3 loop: CASSRGQAVGYEQYF. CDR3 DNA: TGCGCCAGCAGCAGGGGACAGGCTGTGGGTTACGAGCAGTACTTC.